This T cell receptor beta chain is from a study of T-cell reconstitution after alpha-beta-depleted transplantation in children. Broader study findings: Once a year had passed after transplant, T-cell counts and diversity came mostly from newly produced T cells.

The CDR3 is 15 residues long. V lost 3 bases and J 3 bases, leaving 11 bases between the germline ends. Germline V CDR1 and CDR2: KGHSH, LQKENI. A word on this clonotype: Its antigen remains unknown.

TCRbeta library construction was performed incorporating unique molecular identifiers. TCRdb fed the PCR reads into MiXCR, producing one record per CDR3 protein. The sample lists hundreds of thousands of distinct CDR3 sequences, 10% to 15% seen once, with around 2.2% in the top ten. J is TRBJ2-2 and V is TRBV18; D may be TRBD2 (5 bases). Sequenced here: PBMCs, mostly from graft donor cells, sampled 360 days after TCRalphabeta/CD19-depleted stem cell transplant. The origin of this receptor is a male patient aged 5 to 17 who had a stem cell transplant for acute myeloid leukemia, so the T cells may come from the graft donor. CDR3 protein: CASSPKRADTGELFF. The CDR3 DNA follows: TGTGCCAGCTCACCGAAGAGGGCCGACACCGGGGAGCTGTTTTTT.